This paragraph reports one T cell receptor (beta chain). These data are taken from a study of CD8+ T cells in alopecia areata. Treatment: oral pan-JAK inhibitor, 5-10 mg twice daily. Extracted RNA was reverse transcribed into cDNA, the sequencing template. Data came from immunoSEQ multiplex PCR; TCRdb stores just in-frame clones and leaves some out. Here the sample spans about 120,000 clones, about half being singletons. Per germline, CDR1 SGHTA and CDR2 FQGNSA. The CDR3 has 15 residues. The trim removed 5 bases at V and 6 bases at J, leaving 11 bases unmatched. Sequencing was performed on CD4+ T cells sorted from blood, taken at week 4, from a patient treated with tofacitinib. The gene calls are TRBV7-2 and TRBJ2-3; 7 positions agree with TRBD2. This clonotype was obtained from a human donor with alopecia areata. CDR3 nucleotide sequence: TGTGCCAGCAGCCTCGAGATAGTCGGGGGGGATACGCAGTATTTT. Its translation: CASSLEIVGGDTQYF. Looking up the rest from reference TRBV7-2 and TRBJ2-3 gives the full variable domain: GAGVSQSPSNKVTEKGKDVELRCDPISGHTALYWYRQSLGQGLEFLIYFQGNSAPDKSGLPSDRFSAERTGGSVSTLTIQRTQQEDSAVYLCASSLEIVGGDTQYFGPGTRLTVL.